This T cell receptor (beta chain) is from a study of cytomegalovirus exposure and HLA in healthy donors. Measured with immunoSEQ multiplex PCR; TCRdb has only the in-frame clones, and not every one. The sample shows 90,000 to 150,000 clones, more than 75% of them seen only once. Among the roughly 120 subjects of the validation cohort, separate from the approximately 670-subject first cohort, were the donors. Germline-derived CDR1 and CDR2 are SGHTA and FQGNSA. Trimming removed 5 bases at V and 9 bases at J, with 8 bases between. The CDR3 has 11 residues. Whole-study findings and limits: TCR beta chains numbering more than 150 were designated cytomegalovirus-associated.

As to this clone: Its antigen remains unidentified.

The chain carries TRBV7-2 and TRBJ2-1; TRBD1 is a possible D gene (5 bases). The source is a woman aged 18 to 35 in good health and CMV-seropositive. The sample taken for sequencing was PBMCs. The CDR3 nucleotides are TGTGCCAGCAGCATGCAGGGTGAGCAGTTCTTC. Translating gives CASSMQGEQFF.